This T cell receptor beta chain was profiled in a study of cytomegalovirus exposure and HLA in healthy donors. Unmatched junction bases numbered 7, after V lost 4 bases and J lost 4 bases. Germline lookup yields CDR1 SGDLS and CDR2 YYNGEE. The CDR3 length is 15 residues. Study conclusions and caveats: Cytomegalovirus-associated TCR beta chains were listed, numbering around 150. In the analysis, some V segments, TRBV6-2 and TRBV6-3 included, were excluded as indistinguishable.

Details on this clone: Its antigen remains unidentified.

It was with 60 Vbeta and 13 Jbeta primers that the PCR ran. Assay: immunoSEQ multiplex PCR; the TCRdb copy retains only in-frame clones and omits some. The profile shows about 140,000 clones, around 80% of them singletons. The sample comprised PBMCs. The chain joins TRBV9 to TRBJ2-7, with TRBD1 matching 11 bases. This receptor was obtained from a male donor in good health and CMV-seropositive. CDR3 in amino acids: CASSTGTGGRYEQYF. For the CDR3, the DNA is TGTGCCAGCAGCACCGGGACAGGGGGTAGGTACGAGCAGTACTTC.